This T cell receptor (beta chain) appears in the sequencing data of a study of control samples from healthy donors and cancer patients (TCRdb year 2020). The protocol used for the library was the immunoSEQ multiplex PCR assay. TCRdb carries this immuneACCESS record with in-frame sequences only. Its versions omit some clonotypes, under half of them owing to an unresolved V gene in the studies checked, with the rest unexplained. In this sample the table shows approximately 230,000 clones, approximately 80% of which occur a single time. The ten largest clones add up to about an eighth of the sample. This clone was seen only once. Its antigen is still unknown. No base qualities exist here, and no much larger clone lies one base off it. Sequencing used PBMCs. This clonotype was sampled from an older woman with lung cancer.

The CDR3 sequence is CASSPDPGWGSGANVLTF. DNA sequence: TGTGCCAGCAGCCCCGACCCGGGCTGGGGTAGTGGGGCCAACGTCCTGACTTTC. The chain is made from TRBV7-2 and TRBJ2-6, with no reliable assignment of the D segment. The junction shows trimming of 5 bases on V and 3 bases on J, plus 20 bases between the germline ends. In the germline V gene, CDR1 corresponds to SGHTA and CDR2 to FQGNSA. CDR3 length: 18 amino acids, cysteine to phenylalanine. The entry retains the CDR3 DNA only, 54 bases that are in frame from base 1.